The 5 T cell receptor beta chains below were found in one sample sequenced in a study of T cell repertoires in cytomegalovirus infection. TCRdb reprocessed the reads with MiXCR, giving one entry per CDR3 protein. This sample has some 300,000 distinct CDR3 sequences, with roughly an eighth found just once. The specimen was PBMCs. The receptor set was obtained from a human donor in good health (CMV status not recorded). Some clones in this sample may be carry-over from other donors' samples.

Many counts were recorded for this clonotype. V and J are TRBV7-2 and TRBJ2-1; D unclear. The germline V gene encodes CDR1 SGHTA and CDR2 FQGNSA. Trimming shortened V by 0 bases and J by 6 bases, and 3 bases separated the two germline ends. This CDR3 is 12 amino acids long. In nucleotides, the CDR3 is TGTGCCAGCAGCTTAGCGGCCAATGAGCAGTTCTTC. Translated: CASSLAANEQFF.

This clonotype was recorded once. CDR3 bases: TGCAGCGTTGAAGGGGAAAACCGATCCTACGAGCAGTACTTC. It codes for CSVEGENRSYEQYF. This chain links TRBV29-1 with TRBJ2-7; D gene uncertain. This CDR3 has 14 amino acids. Trimming left V 1 base short and J 1 base short, with 11 bases between. Germline CDR1 and CDR2: SQVTM and ANQGSEA.

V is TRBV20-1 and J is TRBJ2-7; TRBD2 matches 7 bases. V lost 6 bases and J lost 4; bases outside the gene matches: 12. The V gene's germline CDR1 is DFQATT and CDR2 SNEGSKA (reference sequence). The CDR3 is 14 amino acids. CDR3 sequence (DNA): TGCAGTGCCCTCCGGGGCGGGAGTGGGTACGAGCAGTACTTC. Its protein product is CSALRGGSGYEQYF.

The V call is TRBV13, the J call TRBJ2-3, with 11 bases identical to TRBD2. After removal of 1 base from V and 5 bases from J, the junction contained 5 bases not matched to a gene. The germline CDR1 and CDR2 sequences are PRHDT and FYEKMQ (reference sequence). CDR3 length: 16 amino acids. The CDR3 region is CASSLDPTSGKDTQYF. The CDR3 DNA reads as TGTGCCAGCAGCTTAGATCCGACTAGCGGGAAAGATACGCAGTATTTT.

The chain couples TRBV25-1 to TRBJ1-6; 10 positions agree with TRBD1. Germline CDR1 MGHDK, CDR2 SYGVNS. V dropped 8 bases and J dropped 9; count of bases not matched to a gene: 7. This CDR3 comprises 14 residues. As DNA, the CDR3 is TGTGCCAGCGGGGGGACAGGGGCGGGTTCACCCCTCCACTTT. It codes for CASGGTGAGSPLHF.